One sample yielded the 8 T cell receptor beta chains listed below, sequenced in a study of blood T cell repertoires in COVID-19. The protocol was immunoSEQ multiplex PCR, while the TCRdb copy is restricted to in-frame clones and leaves out a portion. The table lists hundreds of thousands of clones, roughly 86% of them singletons. Sequenced: PBMCs or T cells enriched from blood (not recorded which). The receptors derive from a woman aged 25 to 39 who had recovered from COVID-19.

The J gene is TRBJ2-5, the V gene TRBV5-1; D is undetermined. The length of the CDR3 is 12 residues. CDR1 is SGHRS and CDR2 is YFSETQ in the germline V gene. Trimming stripped 1 base from V and 5 bases from J, with 6 bases between. CDR3 sequence: CASSLFLETQYF. The CDR3 nucleotides read TGCGCCAGCAGCTTGTTTCTCGAGACCCAGTACTTC. Full variable domain (remainder filled in from reference TRBV5-1 and TRBJ2-5): KAGVTQTPRYLIKTRGQQVTLSCSPISGHRSVSWYQQTPGQGLQFLFEYFSETQRNKGNFPGRFSGRQFSNSRSEMNVSTLELGDSALYLCASSLFLETQYFGPGTRLLVL.

The V and J genes are TRBV6-1 and TRBJ2-3; 9 nucleotides match TRBD1. This CDR3 is 15 amino acids long. J lost 3 bases, V lost 3 bases, and 4 bases had no gene match. Looked up from germline, CDR1 is MNHNS and CDR2 is SASEGT. DNA for the CDR3: TGTGCCAGCAGTGACCTGGGACAGGGTACAGATACGCAGTATTTT. It codes for CASSDLGQGTDTQYF.

V gene TRBV9 combines with J gene TRBJ2-2, with 14 bases that match TRBD2. The junction had 8 bases not matched to a gene; V was cut back by 4 bases and J by 0 bases. The V gene's germline CDR1 is SGDLS and CDR2 YYNGEE. This CDR3 is 19 amino acids long. Here the CDR3 DNA reads TGTGCCAGCAGCACTCTGAGGACTAGCGGGGGGACGAACACCGGGGAGCTGTTTTTT. Translation: CASSTLRTSGGTNTGELFF.

The chain is built from TRBV7-2 and TRBJ2-2; D remains ambiguous. Trimming cost V 1 base and J 6 bases, with 15 bases left between them. Per the germline V gene, CDR1 is SGHTA and CDR2 is FQGNSA. CDR3 length: 16 residues. CDR3 sequence: CASSLVFGRTAGELFF. DNA for the CDR3: TGTGCCAGCAGCTTAGTTTTTGGGCGAACGGCCGGGGAGCTGTTTTTT.

The chain links TRBV23-1 to TRBJ2-7; TRBD1 is a possible D gene (5 bases). TRBV23-1 belongs to the ORF category, with a function that is uncertain. V lost 3 bases and J 3 bases, leaving 18 bases between the germline ends. The CDR3 extends over 16 amino acids. The CDR3 spells CASSHPSDTYLYEQYF. The DNA for the CDR3 is TGCGCCAGCAGTCATCCATCGGACACATACCTCTACGAGCAGTACTTC.

This clone has a handful of counts. This chain links TRBV5-4 with TRBJ1-1, with D unclear. CDR1 and CDR2 (germline): SGHNT, YYREEE (reference sequence). CDR3 length: 12 amino acids. The ends were cut back, 4 bases at V and 1 base at J, with 5 bases in the middle. The CDR3 DNA reads as TGTGCCAGCAGCGTGAGGAACACTGAAGCTTTCTTT. Protein product: CASSVRNTEAFF.

This clone was recorded only once. The chain couples TRBV30 to TRBJ2-3; a weak D match, TRBD1 (8 bases). Deletions cut 0 bases from V and 1 base from J, with 14 bases between. This CDR3 spans 16 amino acids. CDR1 is GTSNPN and CDR2 is SVGIG in the germline V gene (reference sequence). The CDR3 spells CAWSVQGGVGTDTQYF. CDR3 nucleotide sequence: TGTGCCTGGAGTGTACAGGGGGGGGTGGGCACAGATACGCAGTATTTT.

This clone was counted once. The chain links TRBV19 to TRBJ1-2; tentative D call: TRBD1 (5 bases). Germline V lookup: CDR1 LNHDA, CDR2 SQIVND (reference sequence). V lost 3 bases to trimming and J lost 5 bases, with 13 bases between them. The CDR3 sequence is 14 residues long. CDR3 in amino acids: CASSITGDRYGYTF. Here the CDR3 DNA reads TGTGCCAGTAGTATCACGGGGGATCGGTATGGCTACACCTTC.